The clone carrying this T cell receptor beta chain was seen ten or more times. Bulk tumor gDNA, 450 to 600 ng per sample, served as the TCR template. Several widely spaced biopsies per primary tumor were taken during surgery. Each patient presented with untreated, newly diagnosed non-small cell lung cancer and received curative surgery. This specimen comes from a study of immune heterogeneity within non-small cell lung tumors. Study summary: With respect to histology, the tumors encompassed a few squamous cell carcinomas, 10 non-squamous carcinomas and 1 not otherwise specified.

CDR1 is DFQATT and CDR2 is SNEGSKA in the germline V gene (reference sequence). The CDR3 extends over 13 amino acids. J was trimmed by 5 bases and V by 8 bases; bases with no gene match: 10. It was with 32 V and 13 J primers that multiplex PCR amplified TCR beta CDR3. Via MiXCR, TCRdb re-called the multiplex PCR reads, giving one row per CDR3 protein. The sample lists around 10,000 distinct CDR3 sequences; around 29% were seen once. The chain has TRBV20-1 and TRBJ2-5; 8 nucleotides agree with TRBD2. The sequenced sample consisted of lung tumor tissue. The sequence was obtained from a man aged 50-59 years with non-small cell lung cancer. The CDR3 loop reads CSTPVAGRETQYF. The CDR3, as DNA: TGCAGTACTCCCGTAGCGGGAAGGGAGACCCAGTACTTC.